This T cell receptor (beta chain) was sequenced in a study of molecular identifiers for immune sequencing clone quantification. TCRdb redid the calling of the PCR reads with MiXCR, one entry per CDR3 protein. The sample consists of 300,000 to 400,000 distinct CDR3 sequences, about a fifth of them appearing once. CDR1 and CDR2 from the germline V gene are LGHNA and YSLEER. With 0 bases removed from V and 6 bases from J, the gap between germline ends came to 15 bases. The CDR3 is made up of 15 amino acids. This clonotype was found many times. The chain joins TRBV4-3 to TRBJ2-7, with D possibly being TRBD2 (6 bases). This TCR derives from a human donor in good health. Some libraries in this study had Jurkat cell RNA spiked in. Material for sequencing was naive CD8+ T cells from blood, with Jurkat cell RNA spiked in. Subset denoted: FACS-sorted CD8+CD4-CCR7+CD45RA+ naive T cells. This CDR3 reads CASSQDTGESREQYF. In nucleotides, the CDR3 is TGCGCCAGCAGCCAAGATACGGGAGAGTCCCGCGAGCAGTACTTC.